This TCR beta chain is drawn from a study of blood T cell repertoires in COVID-19. In the source study's methods: Amplifying reference gene primers gave estimates of nucleated cell counts. The protocol was immunoSEQ multiplex PCR, while the TCRdb copy is restricted to in-frame clones and leaves out a portion. That table gives V, J and clone size, and the DNA gave D and trimming. Of under 30,000 clones in the sample, 83% were seen once. V lost 5 bases to trimming and J lost 6 bases; unmatched junction nucleotides: 4. CDR3 size: 13 residues. V gene TRBV12-3 or TRBV12-4 combines with J gene TRBJ2-7; 10 nucleotides align to TRBD1. The sequence was collected from a human donor in a cohort sampled during active COVID-19. The specimen was peripheral blood. CDR3 region: CASSPGQGIEQYF. The CDR3 region has the DNA TGTGCCAGCAGTCCGGGACAGGGGATCGAGCAGTACTTC.